Described below is a single T cell receptor (beta chain) sequence and its context. The sorted-subset replicate PCRs were given around 200 ng DNA, which is 30,000 to 35,000 T cell genomes. Using immunoSEQ multiplex PCR, the repertoire was profiled, and TCRdb retains in-frame clones only, with some absent. The data hold some 2,000,000 clones, with approximately 95% observed a single time. The data derive from a study of shared clonotypes between healthy human individuals. Looked up from germline, CDR1 is MNHNS and CDR2 is SASEGT. V was pared by 0 bases and J by 5 bases, with 8 bases of the junction left unmatched. The CDR3 is 18 amino acids.

This TCR derives from a man aged 18 to 30 in good health. The chain recombines TRBV6-1 with TRBJ2-5; 14 nucleotides line up with TRBD2. The sequencing sample was made of naive CD4+ T cells sorted from blood. Subset noted: CD45RA+ positively selected. CDR3: CASSEARLAGGQLETQYF. The CDR3 DNA follows: TGTGCCAGCAGTGAAGCGCGACTAGCGGGGGGGCAGTTGGAGACCCAGTACTTC.